This T cell receptor beta chain was observed in a study of Graves' ophthalmopathy and Graves' hyperthyroidism. Moderate-to-severe activity, CAS ≥3, NOSPECS ≥4 and a duration under 3 months were seen in donors with ophthalmopathy. A word on this clonotype: One end of the junction varies from germline; a read error may be responsible.

Amplification of the TCR beta CDR3 regions used RNA transcripts (as template). RT-PCR was first run with HTBI primers, then multiplex PCR in a second round. TCRdb passed the multiplex PCR reads through MiXCR, listing each CDR3 protein once. The sample shows about 740,000 distinct CDR3 sequences, 35% to 50% of them seen only once. Germline CDR1 ENHRY, CDR2 SYGVKD. This CDR3 has 18 amino acids. This clonotype was obtained from an adult man with Graves' ophthalmopathy. V gene TRBV10-3 combines with J gene TRBJ1-5; 11 nucleotides match TRBD1. The sequencing input was peripheral blood. CDR3 protein: CASSRDRGTGYGNQPQHF. In DNA, the CDR3 is TGTGCCAGCAGTCGGGACAGGGGGACCGGTTATGGCAATCAGCCCCAGCATTTT.